A single sample gave rise to the 9 T cell receptor beta chains below, sequenced in a study of cytomegalovirus exposure and HLA in healthy donors. Researchers ran the PCR with 60 Vbeta and 13 Jbeta primers. Libraries were prepared by immunoSEQ multiplex PCR; TCRdb keeps only in-frame clonotypes and omits some of them. This table holds roughly 200,000 clones, about 10% found once. Material for sequencing was PBMCs. The origin of the receptors is a woman aged 30 to 39 in good health and CMV-seropositive.

Details on this clone: This sample includes further DNA sequences coding for the same CDR3. The chain recombines TRBV7-9 with TRBJ2-7; a weak D match, TRBD1 (5 bases). The ends were cut back, 2 bases at V and 3 bases at J, with 5 bases in the middle. This CDR3 contains 12 residues. Germline CDR1 is SEHNR and CDR2 is FQNEAQ (reference sequence). The CDR3 loop reads CASSLTGYEQYF. The CDR3 region has the DNA TGTGCCAGCAGCTTAACAGGCTACGAGCAGTACTTC.

This clone was detected a few times. This chain connects TRBV15 to TRBJ2-7; 7 nucleotides align to TRBD1. The germline V gene encodes CDR1 LNHNV and CDR2 YYDKDF (reference sequence). Trimming removed 3 bases from V and 2 bases from J; junction bases left unmatched: 7. CDR3 length equals 15 residues. The CDR3 sequence: CATSRRPGQTYEQYF. The DNA for the CDR3 is TGTGCCACCAGCAGGCGGCCGGGACAGACCTACGAGCAGTACTTC.

This clone was seen a handful of times. The J gene is TRBJ2-2, the V gene TRBV5-1; weak D call: TRBD2 (5 bases). This CDR3 spans 13 amino acids. V lost 2 bases and J 6 bases, leaving 8 bases between the germline ends. Germline CDR1 reads SGHRS; CDR2 reads YFSETQ. The DNA for the CDR3 is TGCGCCAGCAGCTTAGCGGAAGCCGGGGAGCTGTTTTTT. Residues: CASSLAEAGELFF. The variable domain in full, completed from reference TRBV5-1 and TRBJ2-2, reads KAGVTQTPRYLIKTRGQQVTLSCSPISGHRSVSWYQQTPGQGLQFLFEYFSETQRNKGNFPGRFSGRQFSNSRSEMNVSTLELGDSALYLCASSLAEAGELFFGEGSRLTVL.

This chain joins TRBV6-5 and TRBJ1-3; a possible D gene is TRBD1 (5 bases). Deletions cut 11 bases from V and 0 bases from J, with 14 bases between. The CDR3 length is 14 residues. The germline V gene has CDR1 MNHEY and CDR2 SVGAGI. The CDR3 loop reads CAAGDRLSGNTIYF. In DNA form, the CDR3 reads TGTGCCGCGGGGGACCGGCTCTCTGGAAACACCATATATTTT.

The V call is TRBV6-6, the J call TRBJ2-2; 9 bases are a match to TRBD2. V dropped 7 bases and J dropped 6; count of bases not matched to a gene: 6. The germline CDR1 and CDR2 sequences are MNHNY and SVGAGI (reference sequence). This CDR3 has 14 amino acids. The CDR3 nucleotides read TGTGCCAGCACCATAGCGGGAGAGGCCGGGGAGCTGTTTTTT. The encoded protein is CASTIAGEAGELFF.

V and J are TRBV7-9 and TRBJ2-7, with 9 bases aligning to TRBD2. Germline V gene data show CDR1 as SEHNR and CDR2 as FQNEAQ (reference sequence). Trimming at V came to 8 bases and at J to 2 bases, leaving 10 bases not matched to a gene. The CDR3 runs 15 residues. The CDR3 region is CASAPLAGTTYEQYF. For the CDR3, the DNA is TGTGCCAGCGCCCCCCTAGCGGGAACCACCTACGAGCAGTACTTC.

The gene calls are TRBV5-1 and TRBJ2-1; 8 bases line up with TRBD2. The V gene end was trimmed by 2 bases and the J gene end by 4 bases; junction bases not matched to a gene: 2. This CDR3 has 14 amino acids. Germline lookup yields CDR1 SGHRS and CDR2 YFSETQ. This chain's CDR3 is CASSFREGYNEQFF. Written as DNA, the CDR3 is TGCGCCAGCAGCTTCCGGGAGGGATACAATGAGCAGTTCTTC.

Only a few counts were recorded for this clone. DNA of the CDR3: TGTGCCAGCAGTCTCGGGCTAGCGGGGATGTGGCAGTACTTC. This translates into CASSLGLAGMWQYF. V is TRBV2 and J is TRBJ2-7; 9 bases are a match to TRBD2. Germline V gene data show CDR1 as SNHLY and CDR2 as FYNNEI. The junction had 11 bases not matched to a gene; V was cut back by 5 bases and J by 9 bases. The CDR3 is 14 residues long.

The genes are TRBV6-5 and TRBJ1-3; tentative D call: TRBD1 (5 bases). The V end was cut by 6 bases, the J end by 9 bases, with 18 bases between. The CDR3 contains 14 residues. CDR1 is MNHEY, CDR2 SVGAGI, per germline. The CDR3 nucleotides are TGTGCCAGCAGCCCCGGGACTCTGGTCGGCACCATATATTTT. Its protein is CASSPGTLVGTIYF.